This is a list of T cell receptor beta chains from one sample in a study of identical twins. TCRdb analysed the 5' RACE reads with MiXCR anew, one entry per CDR3 protein. In the table there are approximately 500,000 distinct CDR3 sequences, 13% to 15% of which are singletons. This sample also belongs to another study, concerning yellow fever vaccine responses in identical twins.

Sequencing input: CD4+ T cells sorted from blood. These receptor sequences come from a woman younger than 30 in good health. The CDR3 runs from the conserved cysteine through the conserved F or W. Not every row has a clone size; where given, it reads once, few, many or a size class.

size	V	J	CDR3
many	TRBV3-1	TRBJ2-1	CASSIGSGRFKNEQFF
few	TRBV28	TRBJ2-7	CASSPRGALAYEQYF
.	TRBV5-1	TRBJ2-1	CASNLNPGTGNEQFF
.	TRBV12-3/TRBV12-4	TRBJ1-2	CASSFVRRDGYTF
.	TRBV20-1	TRBJ2-2	CSARVAGEVGELFF
few	TRBV6-5	TRBJ1-6	CASSYSSGQGSSPLHF
few	TRBV11-1	TRBJ2-3	CASSQKTGTSGCTDTQYF
.	TRBV20-1	TRBJ2-5	CSARPAASGLQETQYF
.	TRBV12-3/TRBV12-4	TRBJ2-4	CAISPTRTGKILAKNIQYF
.	TRBV19	TRBJ2-2	CASKPGVTGELFF
.	TRBV6-5	TRBJ2-7	CASSYRRYGDRLAYEQYF
.	TRBV29-1	TRBJ2-3	CSVKENTQYF
many	TRBV14	TRBJ2-7	CASSRQGGSYEQYF